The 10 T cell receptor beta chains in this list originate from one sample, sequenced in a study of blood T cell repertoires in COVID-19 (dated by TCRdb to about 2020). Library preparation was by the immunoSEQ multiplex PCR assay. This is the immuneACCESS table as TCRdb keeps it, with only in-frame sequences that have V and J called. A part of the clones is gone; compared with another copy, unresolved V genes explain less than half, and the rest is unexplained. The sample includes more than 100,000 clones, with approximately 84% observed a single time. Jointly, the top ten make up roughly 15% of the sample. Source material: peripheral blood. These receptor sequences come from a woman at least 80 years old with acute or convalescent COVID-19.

The CDR3 region has the DNA TGTGCCAGAAAGCGGGGGGCGCAGGGCTACACCTTC. Translated: CARKRGAQGYTF. The chain employs TRBV19 and TRBJ1-2, with D maybe TRBD1 (6 bases). V gave up 9 bases and J gave up 8 bases, with 16 bases separating them. From germline, CDR1 is LNHDA and CDR2 SQIVND (reference sequence). The CDR3 contains 12 residues. The complete variable domain, with remaining parts taken from reference TRBV19 and TRBJ1-2, reads DGGITQSPKYLFRKEGQNVTLSCEQNLNHDAMYWYRQDPGQGLRLIYYSQIVNDFQKGDIAEGYSVSREKKESFPLTVTSAQKNPTAFYLCARKRGAQGYTFGSGTRLTVV.

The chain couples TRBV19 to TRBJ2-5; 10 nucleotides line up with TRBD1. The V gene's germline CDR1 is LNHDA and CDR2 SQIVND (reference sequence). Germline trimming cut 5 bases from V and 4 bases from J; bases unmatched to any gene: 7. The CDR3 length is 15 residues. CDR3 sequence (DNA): TGTGCCAGTAGTTCCAGACAGGGGGCGGGAGAGACCCAGTACTTC. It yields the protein CASSSRQGAGETQYF.

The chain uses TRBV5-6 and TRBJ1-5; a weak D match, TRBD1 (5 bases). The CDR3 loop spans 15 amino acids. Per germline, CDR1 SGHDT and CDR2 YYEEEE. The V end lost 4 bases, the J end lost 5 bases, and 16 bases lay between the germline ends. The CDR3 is CASSRFQGLDQPQHF. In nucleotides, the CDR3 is TGTGCCAGCAGCAGGTTTCAGGGTTTGGATCAGCCCCAGCATTTT.

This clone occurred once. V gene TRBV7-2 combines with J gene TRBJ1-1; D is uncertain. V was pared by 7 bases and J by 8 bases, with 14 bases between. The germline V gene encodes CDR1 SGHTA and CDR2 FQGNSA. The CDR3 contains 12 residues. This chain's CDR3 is CASNHYGAEAFF. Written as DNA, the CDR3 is TGTGCCAGCAACCACTATGGAGCGGAAGCTTTCTTT.

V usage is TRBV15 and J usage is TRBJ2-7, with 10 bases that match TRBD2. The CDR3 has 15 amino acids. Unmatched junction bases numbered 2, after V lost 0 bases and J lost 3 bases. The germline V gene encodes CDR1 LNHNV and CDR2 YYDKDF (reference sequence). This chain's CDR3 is CATSREASGSYEQYF. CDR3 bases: TGTGCCACCAGCAGAGAGGCTAGCGGGAGCTACGAGCAGTACTTC.

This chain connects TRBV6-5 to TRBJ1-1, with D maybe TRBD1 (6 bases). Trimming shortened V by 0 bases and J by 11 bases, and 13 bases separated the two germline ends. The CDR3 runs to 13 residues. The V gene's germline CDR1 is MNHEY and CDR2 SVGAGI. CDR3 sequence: CASSYSKTGVAFF. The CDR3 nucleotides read TGTGCCAGCAGTTACTCAAAGACAGGAGTGGCTTTCTTT.

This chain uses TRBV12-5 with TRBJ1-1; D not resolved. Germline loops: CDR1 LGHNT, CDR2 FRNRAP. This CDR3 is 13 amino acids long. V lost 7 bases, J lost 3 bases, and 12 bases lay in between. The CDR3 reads CASAKQIYTEAFF. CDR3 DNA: TGTGCTAGTGCCAAACAGATCTACACTGAAGCTTTCTTT.

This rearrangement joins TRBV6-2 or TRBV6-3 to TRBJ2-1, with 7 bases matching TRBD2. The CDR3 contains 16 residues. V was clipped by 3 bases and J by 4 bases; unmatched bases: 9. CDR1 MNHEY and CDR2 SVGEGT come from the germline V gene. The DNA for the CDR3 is TGTGCCAGCAGTTATGGAACAGCGGGACGGTACAATGAGCAGTTCTTC. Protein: CASSYGTAGRYNEQFF.

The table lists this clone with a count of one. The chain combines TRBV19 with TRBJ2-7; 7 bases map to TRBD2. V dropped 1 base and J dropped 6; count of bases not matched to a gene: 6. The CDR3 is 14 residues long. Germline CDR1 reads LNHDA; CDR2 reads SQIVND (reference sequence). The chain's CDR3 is CASSIGGGGGEQYF. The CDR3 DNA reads TGTGCCAGTAGTATAGGAGGAGGCGGGGGCGAGCAGTACTTC.

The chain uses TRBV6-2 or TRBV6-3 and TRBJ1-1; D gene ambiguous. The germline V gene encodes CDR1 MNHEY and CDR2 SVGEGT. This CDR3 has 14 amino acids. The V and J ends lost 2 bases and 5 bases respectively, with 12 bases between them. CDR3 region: CASSYLDPRTEAFF. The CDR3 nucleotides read TGTGCCAGCAGTTACCTAGACCCTCGAACTGAAGCTTTCTTT.